This T cell receptor beta chain was recorded in a study of early T cells in non-severe SARS-CoV-2 infection. Study-level information: From unsorted whole blood, bulk RNA was sequenced, and the chains remained unpaired.

This clonotype was recorded at least ten times. CDR1 SGHVS and CDR2 FNYEAQ come from the germline V gene. Trimming cost V 3 bases and J 6 bases, with 11 bases left between them. This CDR3 has 13 residues. cDNA molecules, individually, were tagged with unique molecular identifiers. TCRdb re-analysed the 5' RACE reads in MiXCR, keeping a single row per CDR3 protein. The sample shows tens of thousands of distinct CDR3 sequences, 12% of them seen only once. The gene calls are TRBV7-6 and TRBJ1-1, with D perhaps matching TRBD1 (5 bases). The sequenced material came from whole blood. This TCR came from an adult who was a healthcare worker with PCR-confirmed SARS-CoV-2 infection or an uninfected control (not recorded which). The CDR3 DNA reads as TGTGCCAGCAGCTTCGAGGGGCTCGCTGAAGCTTTCTTT. Residues: CASSFEGLAEAFF.